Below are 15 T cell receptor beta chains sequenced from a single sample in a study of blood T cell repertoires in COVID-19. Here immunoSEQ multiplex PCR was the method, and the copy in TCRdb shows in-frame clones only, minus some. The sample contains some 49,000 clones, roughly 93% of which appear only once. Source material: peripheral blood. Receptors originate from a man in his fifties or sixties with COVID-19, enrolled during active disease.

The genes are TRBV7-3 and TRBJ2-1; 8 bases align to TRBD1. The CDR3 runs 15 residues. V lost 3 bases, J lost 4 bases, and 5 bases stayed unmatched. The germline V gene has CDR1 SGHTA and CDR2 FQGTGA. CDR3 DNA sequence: TGTGCCAGCAGCTTTGGGACAGGACCTTACAATGAGCAGTTCTTC. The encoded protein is CASSFGTGPYNEQFF. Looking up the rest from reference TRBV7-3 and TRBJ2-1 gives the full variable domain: GAGVSQTPSNKVTEKGKYVELRCDPISGHTALYWYRQSLGQGPEFLIYFQGTGAADDSGLPNDRFFAVRPEGSVSTLKIQRTERGDSAVYLCASSFGTGPYNEQFFGPGTRLTVL.

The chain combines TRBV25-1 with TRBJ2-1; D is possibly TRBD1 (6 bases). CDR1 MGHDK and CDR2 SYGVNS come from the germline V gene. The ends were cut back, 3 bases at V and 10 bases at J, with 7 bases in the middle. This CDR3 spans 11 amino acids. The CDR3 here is CASSETGEQFF. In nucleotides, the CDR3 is TGTGCCAGCAGTGAGACAGGAGAGCAGTTCTTC. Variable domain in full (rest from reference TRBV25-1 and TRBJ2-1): EADIYQTPRYLVIGTGKKITLECSQTMGHDKMYWYQQDPGMELHLIHYSYGVNSTEKGDLSSESTVSRIRTEHFPLTLESARPSHTSQYLCASSETGEQFFGPGTRLTVL.

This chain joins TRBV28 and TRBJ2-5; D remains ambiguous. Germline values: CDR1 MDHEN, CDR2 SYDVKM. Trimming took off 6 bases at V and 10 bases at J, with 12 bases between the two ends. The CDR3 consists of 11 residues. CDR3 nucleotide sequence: TGTGCCAGCAGGGCCCAAGGAGACCAGTACTTC. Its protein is CASRAQGDQYF.

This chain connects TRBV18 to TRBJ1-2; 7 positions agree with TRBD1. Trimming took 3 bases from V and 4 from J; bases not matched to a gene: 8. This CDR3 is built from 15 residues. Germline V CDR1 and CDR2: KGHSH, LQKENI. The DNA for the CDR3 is TGTGCCAGCTCACCTGGGACAGACCCATCCTATGGCTACACCTTC. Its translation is CASSPGTDPSYGYTF.

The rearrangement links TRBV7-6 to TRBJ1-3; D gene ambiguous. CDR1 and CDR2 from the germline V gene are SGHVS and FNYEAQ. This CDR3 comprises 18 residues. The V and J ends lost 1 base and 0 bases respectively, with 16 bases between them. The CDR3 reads CASSLGSRQRFSGNTIYF. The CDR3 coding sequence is TGTGCCAGCAGCTTAGGTTCTCGGCAGCGATTCTCTGGAAACACCATATATTTT.

As DNA, the CDR3 is TGTGCCAGCAGCGAGACAGGGGAGTACGGCTACACCTTC. Translating gives CASSETGEYGYTF. This chain connects TRBV3-1 (or the pseudogene TRBV3-2) to TRBJ1-2; the match to TRBD1 covers 8 bases. The CDR3 spans 13 residues. CDR1 LGHDT and CDR2 YNNKEL come from the germline V gene (reference sequence). J gave up 8 bases and V 5 bases, and 7 bases lay outside the gene matches.

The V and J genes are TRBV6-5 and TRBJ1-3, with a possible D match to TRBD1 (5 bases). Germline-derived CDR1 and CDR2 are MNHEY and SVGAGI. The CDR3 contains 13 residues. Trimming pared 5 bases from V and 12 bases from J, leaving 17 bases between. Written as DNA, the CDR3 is TGTGCCAGCAGTCACCCAGACAGTCCTGACATATATTTT. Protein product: CASSHPDSPDIYF.

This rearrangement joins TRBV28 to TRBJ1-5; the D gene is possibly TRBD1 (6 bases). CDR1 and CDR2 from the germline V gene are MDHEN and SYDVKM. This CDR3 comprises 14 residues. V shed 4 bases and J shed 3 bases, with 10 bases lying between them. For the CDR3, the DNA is TGTGCCAGCAGTTCCCCAGGGGTCAATCAGCCCCAGCATTTT. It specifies CASSSPGVNQPQHF.

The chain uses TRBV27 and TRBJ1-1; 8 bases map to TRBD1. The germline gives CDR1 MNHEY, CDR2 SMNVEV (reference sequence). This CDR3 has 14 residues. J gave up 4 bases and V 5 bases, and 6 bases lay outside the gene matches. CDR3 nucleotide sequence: TGTGCCAGCAGTGCCCAGGGGGCGCGCACTGAAGCTTTCTTT. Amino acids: CASSAQGARTEAFF.

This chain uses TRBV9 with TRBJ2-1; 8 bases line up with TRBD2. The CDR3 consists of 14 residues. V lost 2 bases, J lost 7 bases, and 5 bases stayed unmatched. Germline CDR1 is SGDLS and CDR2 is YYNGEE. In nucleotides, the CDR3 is TGTGCCAGCAGCGTGAGCGGGGGTGAGAATGAGCAGTTCTTC. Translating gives CASSVSGGENEQFF.

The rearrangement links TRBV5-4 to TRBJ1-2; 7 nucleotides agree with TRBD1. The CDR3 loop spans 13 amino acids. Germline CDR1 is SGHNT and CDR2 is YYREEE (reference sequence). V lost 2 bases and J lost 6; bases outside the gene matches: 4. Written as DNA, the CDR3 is TGTGCCAGCAGCTTAGACAGGGAGGATGGCTACACCTTC. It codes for CASSLDREDGYTF.

The CDR3 sequence: CASSSPDSPLHF. The CDR3 region has the DNA TGTGCCAGCAGTTCCCCTGATTCACCCCTCCACTTT. The chain recombines TRBV6-5 with TRBJ1-6; D is uncertain. Trimming took 4 bases from V and 8 from J, leaving 6 bases between them. The CDR3 totals 12 residues. Germline lookup yields CDR1 MNHEY and CDR2 SVGAGI.

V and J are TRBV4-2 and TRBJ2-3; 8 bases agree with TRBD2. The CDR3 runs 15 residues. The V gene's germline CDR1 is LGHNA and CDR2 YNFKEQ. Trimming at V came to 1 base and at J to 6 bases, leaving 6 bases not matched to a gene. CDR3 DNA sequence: TGTGCCAGCAGCCAAGCCGGGGCGGGGGGCGATACGCAGTATTTT. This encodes CASSQAGAGGDTQYF.

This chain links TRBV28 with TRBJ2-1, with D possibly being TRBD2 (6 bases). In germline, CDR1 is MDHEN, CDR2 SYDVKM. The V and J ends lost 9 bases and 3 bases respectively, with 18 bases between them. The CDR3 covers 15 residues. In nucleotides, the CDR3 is TGTGCCAGTAGGACGTGGCTAGCGAACTACAATGAGCAGTTCTTC. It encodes CASRTWLANYNEQFF.

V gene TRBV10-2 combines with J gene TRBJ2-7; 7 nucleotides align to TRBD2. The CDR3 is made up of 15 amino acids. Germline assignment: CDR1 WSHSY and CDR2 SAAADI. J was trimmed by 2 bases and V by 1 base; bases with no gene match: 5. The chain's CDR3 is CASSEFRGSPYEQYF. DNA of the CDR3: TGCGCCAGCAGTGAGTTCCGCGGGAGCCCCTACGAGCAGTACTTC.